This is a list of T cell receptor beta chains from one sample in a study of blood T cell repertoires in COVID-19. Produced via immunoSEQ multiplex PCR; TCRdb's table is partial and in-frame only. The top ten hold 3.7% of the sample, which has over 200,000 clones, over 80% seen once. Source material: PBMCs or T cells enriched from blood (not recorded which). These receptors all stem from a woman younger than 45 who had been exposed to COVID-19. Each CDR3 is given without its conserved first and last residue. A D gene is named only where the DNA matches it firmly.

V gene: TRBV21-1
D gene: NA
CDR3 protein: ALPIREAEAF

V gene: TRBV5-4
D gene: NA
CDR3 protein: ASSFPQENTEAF

V gene: TRBV19
D gene: TRBD2
CDR3 protein: ASSREGSTYEQY

V gene: TRBV4-1
D gene: TRBD2
CDR3 protein: ASSPAGGPTDTQY

V gene: TRBV6-5
D gene: NA
CDR3 protein: ASSYYRAGANVLT

V gene: TRBV6-1
D gene: TRBD1
CDR3 protein: ASSEATGGQFGELF

V gene: TRBV13
D gene: TRBD1
CDR3 protein: ASSLTTGGGEKLF

V gene: TRBV10-1
D gene: TRBD1
CDR3 protein: ASSEYRGPGNTIY

V gene: TRBV19
D gene: TRBD1
CDR3 protein: ASWTGGSSNEKLF

V gene: TRBV29-1
D gene: TRBD2
CDR3 protein: SCGTSGSPGELF

V gene: TRBV5-6
D gene: NA
CDR3 protein: ASSLFRALPAF

V gene: TRBV7-9
D gene: NA
CDR3 protein: ASSRLVSYNEQF

V gene: TRBV28
D gene: TRBD2
CDR3 protein: ASRRETGELF

V gene: TRBV10-3
D gene: NA
CDR3 protein: ATRNDGVAYEQY

V gene: TRBV10-3
D gene: TRBD1
CDR3 protein: AISSFADRGYGYT

V gene: TRBV10-2
D gene: NA
CDR3 protein: ATQPRANTGELF

V gene: TRBV19
D gene: NA
CDR3 protein: ASRWGPYGYT

V gene: TRBV6-5
D gene: TRBD1
CDR3 protein: ASSYYGQGAGEQY

V gene: TRBV11-2
D gene: NA
CDR3 protein: ASSLGTDTAYEQY

V gene: TRBV7-6
D gene: TRBD1
CDR3 protein: ASTLCPGQGALHGYT

V gene: TRBV10-3
D gene: NA
CDR3 protein: AISDRVNSYGYT

V gene: TRBV5-1
D gene: TRBD1
CDR3 protein: ASSLEAGRGSYGYT

V gene: TRBV7-7
D gene: TRBD1
CDR3 protein: ASSSLQGAVETQY

V gene: TRBV28
D gene: TRBD1
CDR3 protein: ASSYVGTGRNTIY

V gene: TRBV29-1
D gene: NA
CDR3 protein: SVVLGLKEKLF

V gene: TRBV19
D gene: NA
CDR3 protein: ASTDARGADYGYT

V gene: TRBV7-9
D gene: TRBD2
CDR3 protein: ASSQLTSERSYEQY

V gene: TRBV5-1
D gene: NA
CDR3 protein: ASSLELNTEAF

V gene: TRBV5-1
D gene: NA
CDR3 protein: ASSLGPPLPPIEQY

V gene: TRBV12-3/TRBV12-4
D gene: NA
CDR3 protein: ASSLGLYEQY

V gene: TRBV7-4
D gene: NA
CDR3 protein: ASSFFVQSPSNQPQH

V gene: TRBV24-1
D gene: TRBD1
CDR3 protein: ATSDTGTGTDTQY

V gene: TRBV6-6
D gene: TRBD1
CDR3 protein: ASRYDRVQETQY